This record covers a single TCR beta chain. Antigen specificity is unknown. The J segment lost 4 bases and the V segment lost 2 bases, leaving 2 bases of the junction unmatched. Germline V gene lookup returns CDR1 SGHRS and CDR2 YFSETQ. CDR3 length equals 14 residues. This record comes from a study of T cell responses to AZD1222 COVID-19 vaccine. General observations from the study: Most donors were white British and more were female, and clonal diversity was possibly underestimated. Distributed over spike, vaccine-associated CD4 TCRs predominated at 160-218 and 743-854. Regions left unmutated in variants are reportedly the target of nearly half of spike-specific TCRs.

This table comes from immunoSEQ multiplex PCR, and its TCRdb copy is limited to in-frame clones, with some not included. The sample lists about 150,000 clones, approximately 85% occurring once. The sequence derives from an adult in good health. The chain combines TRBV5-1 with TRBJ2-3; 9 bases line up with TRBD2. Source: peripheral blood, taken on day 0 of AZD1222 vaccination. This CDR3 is CASSFGGGADTQYF. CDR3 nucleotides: TGCGCCAGCAGCTTCGGCGGGGGGGCAGATACGCAGTATTTT.